This T cell receptor beta chain was profiled in a study of CD8+ T cells in alopecia areata. Isolated RNA was reverse transcribed into cDNA used as the sequencing template. Profiled with immunoSEQ multiplex PCR; TCRdb holds only in-frame clones, not every one. The data hold over 150,000 clones, with more than 45% observed a single time. Germline lookup yields CDR1 GTSNPN and CDR2 SVGIG (reference sequence). Between the trimmed V and J ends, which lost 5 bases and 5 bases, there was a span of 12 bases. The length of the CDR3 is 13 residues. Documented treatment: oral pan-JAK inhibitor, 5-10 mg twice daily.

This chain links TRBV30 with TRBJ1-4; tentative D call: TRBD1 (5 bases). The TCR comes from a human donor with alopecia areata. Sequencing was performed on CD4+ T cells sorted from blood, taken at week 24, from a patient treated with tofacitinib. The CDR3 region has the DNA TGTGCCTGGTCCGCGGGGGGGAATGAAAAACTGTTTTTT. Residues: CAWSAGGNEKLFF.